The rows below give T cell receptor beta chains drawn from one sample of a study of regulatory dendritic cells for organ transplantation. Clones were read by immunoSEQ multiplex PCR, and TCRdb kept only the in-frame ones, dropping some. The repertoire holds around 20,000 clones, around two thirds seen once, with around 1% in the top ten. Specimen: memory CD4+ T cells from blood. These receptors all stem from a human donor in good health. The CDR3 runs from the conserved cysteine through the conserved F or W. D genes are given only for firm matches.

j_call v_call d_call cdr3_aa
TRBJ1-2 TRBV6-1 - CASSERRQNYGYTF
TRBJ2-5 TRBV18 TRBD2 CASSPRTSGGLEETQYF
TRBJ2-3 TRBV7-3 - CASSSSGTLTDTQYF
TRBJ1-5 TRBV6-5 TRBD1 CATLQGASQPQHF
TRBJ1-2 TRBV4-1 - CASSLSDGTSGTF
TRBJ2-7 TRBV7-2 TRBD1 CASSRDRFSYEQYF
TRBJ2-3 TRBV7-2 - CASSLSGRATDTQYF
TRBJ2-2 TRBV19 TRBD1 CASSKGRGLNTGELFF
TRBJ2-5 TRBV5-4 - CASTRGGFQETQYF
TRBJ2-5 TRBV12-5 TRBD2 CASGFGTSGGAETQYF
TRBJ2-7 TRBV2 - CASSEARTYEQYF
TRBJ2-3 TRBV7-3 TRBD2 CASSLAGGETQYF
TRBJ1-1 TRBV5-8 - CASSLYLINTEAFF
TRBJ2-1 TRBV29-1 - CSARWGDEQFF
TRBJ2-7 TRBV11-1 - CASSSTGSYEQYF
TRBJ1-2 TRBV5-5 - CASSFQGVDYTF
TRBJ2-5 TRBV7-6 - CASSIQGRKETQYF
TRBJ1-1 TRBV11-2 TRBD1 CASSRSGGRLNTEAFF
TRBJ1-2 TRBV6-5 - CASSLEQRGYGYTF
TRBJ2-7 TRBV6-5 TRBD2 CASRNFGGNPYEQYF
TRBJ1-4 TRBV6-1 TRBD1 CASSSRGGLNEKLFF
TRBJ1-5 TRBV2 - CASRERQGGQPQHF